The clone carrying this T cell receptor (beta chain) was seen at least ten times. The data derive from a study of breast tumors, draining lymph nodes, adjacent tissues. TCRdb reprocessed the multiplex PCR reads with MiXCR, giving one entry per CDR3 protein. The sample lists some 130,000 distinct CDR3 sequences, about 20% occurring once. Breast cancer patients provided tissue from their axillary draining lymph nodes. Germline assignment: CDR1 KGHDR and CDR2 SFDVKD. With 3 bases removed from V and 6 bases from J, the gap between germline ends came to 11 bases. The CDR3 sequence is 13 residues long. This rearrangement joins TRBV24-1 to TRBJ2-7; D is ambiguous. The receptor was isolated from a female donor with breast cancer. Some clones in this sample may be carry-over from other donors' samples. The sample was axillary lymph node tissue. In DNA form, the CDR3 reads TGTGCCACCAGTGATAGAGCCAGGCGCGAGCAGTACTTC. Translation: CATSDRARREQYF.